The entry below gives a single TCR beta chain sequence along with its context. What it recognizes is unknown. The PCR used 60 Vbeta and 13 Jbeta primers. The method was immunoSEQ multiplex PCR; TCRdb's version includes in-frame clones alone and lacks a portion of them. The data contain some 100,000 clones, around three quarters of them singletons. This sample is part of a study of cytomegalovirus exposure and HLA in healthy donors. Study observations and caveats: Productive status was seen about 87% or about 30% of the time for most TCR beta V segments in an earlier analysis. TRBV6-2, TRBV6-3 and other indistinguishable V segments were excluded.

This CDR3 region has 13 residues. The V gene's germline CDR1 is SNHLY and CDR2 FYNNEI. V was clipped by 9 bases and J by 3 bases, with 14 bases between them. V usage is TRBV2 and J usage is TRBJ1-1, with a possible D match to TRBD1 (6 bases). This receptor was taken from a male donor in good health and CMV-seropositive. Material: PBMCs. The DNA for the CDR3 is TGTGCCAGTCATACAGGGTTGGACACTGAAGCTTTCTTT. Protein product: CASHTGLDTEAFF.